The 26 T cell receptor beta chains reported below all come from one sample, sequenced in a study of cytomegalovirus exposure and HLA in healthy donors. 13 Jbeta primers and 60 Vbeta primers were used for the PCR. TCRdb's table, derived via immunoSEQ multiplex PCR, lists solely in-frame clones and lacks some. The data show about 100,000 clones, 65% to 85% seen once. Sequencing input: PBMCs. The origin of the receptors is a female donor in good health and CMV-seropositive.

This chain links TRBV20-1 with TRBJ2-7, with no clear D. Germline CDR1 DFQATT, CDR2 SNEGSKA (reference sequence). V was clipped by 4 bases and J by 2 bases, with 6 bases between them. The CDR3 is 11 amino acids. The CDR3 here is CSAKLAYEQYF. Here the CDR3 DNA reads TGCAGTGCTAAGTTAGCCTACGAGCAGTACTTC.

V and J are TRBV19 and TRBJ2-5, with D maybe TRBD2 (7 bases). The V gene's germline CDR1 is LNHDA and CDR2 SQIVND (reference sequence). The CDR3 loop spans 14 amino acids. Trimming pared 6 bases from V and 5 bases from J, leaving 16 bases between. CDR3 in DNA: TGTGCCAGTAGGGGGGGGCCGATTACGGAGACCCAGTACTTC. This gives the protein CASRGGPITETQYF.

In DNA form, the CDR3 reads TGCGCCAGCAGCCTTCGTAGAGACTCTGGAAACACCATATATTTT. It yields the protein CASSLRRDSGNTIYF. The chain carries TRBV4-3 and TRBJ1-3; no definite D call. The CDR3 contains 15 residues. Germline assignment: CDR1 LGHNA and CDR2 YSLEER. V lost 4 bases to trimming and J lost 0 bases, with 10 bases between them.

This clone was observed once. J is TRBJ2-7 and V is TRBV6-5; D is uncertain. The length of the CDR3 is 14 residues. V was pared by 6 bases and J by 0 bases, with 12 bases between. Germline CDR1 is MNHEY and CDR2 is SVGAGI. The CDR3 region is CASRPIIDSYEQYF. As DNA, the CDR3 is TGTGCCAGCAGGCCGATCATAGACTCCTACGAGCAGTACTTC.

The chain recombines TRBV4-3 with TRBJ2-1; 9 positions agree with TRBD1. Germline CDR1 and CDR2: LGHNA and YSLEER. This CDR3 region has 15 residues. V shed 4 bases and J 8 bases; nucleotides not matched to a gene: 9. In DNA form, the CDR3 reads TGCGCCAGCAGCCTCGCCGGACAGGGGCCCTATGAGCAGTTCTTC. Its protein is CASSLAGQGPYEQFF.

This clone was observed once. This chain connects TRBV15 to TRBJ1-1; TRBD1 might be the D (6 bases). Trimming pared 0 bases from V and 6 bases from J, leaving 11 bases between. There are 14 residues in the CDR3. Germline CDR1 is LNHNV and CDR2 is YYDKDF (reference sequence). This chain's CDR3 is CATSRDLQGSEAFF. DNA of the CDR3: TGTGCCACCAGCAGAGACTTACAGGGTTCTGAAGCTTTCTTT. Drawing the rest from reference TRBV15 and TRBJ1-1, the complete variable domain is DAMVIQNPRYQVTQFGKPVTLSCSQTLNHNVMYWYQQKSSQAPKLLFHYYDKDFNNEADTPDNFQSRRPNTSFCFLDIRSPGLGDTAMYLCATSRDLQGSEAFFGQGTRLTVV.

This sequence joins TRBV7-2 and TRBJ2-7, with D uncertain. Germline V CDR1 and CDR2: SGHTA, FQGNSA. Deletions cut 2 bases from V and 0 bases from J, with 5 bases between. The CDR3 is 13 residues long. The CDR3 DNA reads TGTGCCAGCAGCTTACCAGGCTCCTACGAGCAGTACTTC. As protein: CASSLPGSYEQYF.

The chain employs TRBV5-4 and TRBJ2-1, with 12 bases identical to TRBD2. The germline V gene has CDR1 SGHNT and CDR2 YYREEE (reference sequence). The ends lost 0 bases at V and 3 bases at J; junction bases unmatched: 10. The CDR3 extends over 19 amino acids. The chain's CDR3 is CASSLARLAGVVYYNEQFF. CDR3 coding DNA: TGTGCCAGCAGCTTGGCTCGACTAGCGGGGGTGGTGTACTACAATGAGCAGTTCTTC.

V is TRBV5-1 and J is TRBJ1-2; TRBD1 matches 10 bases. CDR3 length equals 14 residues. V dropped 0 bases and J dropped 4; count of bases not matched to a gene: 0. Per germline, CDR1 SGHRS and CDR2 YFSETQ. CDR3 sequence reads: CASSLGDRGYGYTF. CDR3 bases: TGCGCCAGCAGCTTGGGGGACAGGGGCTATGGCTACACCTTC.

This chain joins TRBV18 and TRBJ1-1; 8 bases align to TRBD1. V dropped 4 bases and J dropped 0; count of bases not matched to a gene: 4. Per germline, CDR1 KGHSH and CDR2 LQKENI. The length of the CDR3 is 15 residues. The CDR3 sequence is CASSLRTGMNTEAFF. Here the CDR3 DNA reads TGTGCCAGCTCACTCAGGACAGGGATGAACACTGAAGCTTTCTTT.

The rearrangement uses TRBV13 and TRBJ2-7; maybe TRBD2 (5 bases). The CDR3 spans 14 residues. Looked up from germline, CDR1 is PRHDT and CDR2 is FYEKMQ (reference sequence). V lost 5 bases, J lost 6 bases, and 17 bases lay in between. The CDR3 bases are TGTGCCAGCAGCGAAGGCCCTAGACTACTCGAGCAGTACTTC. Protein sequence: CASSEGPRLLEQYF.

V gene TRBV7-9 combines with J gene TRBJ2-7; D is uncertain. CDR3 length: 15 residues. Trimming pared 2 bases from V and 3 bases from J, leaving 14 bases between. The germline V gene has CDR1 SEHNR and CDR2 FQNEAQ (reference sequence). CDR3 in amino acids: CASSLLQSSFYEQYF. In nucleotides, the CDR3 is TGTGCCAGCAGCTTACTACAGTCGTCCTTCTACGAGCAGTACTTC.

V gene TRBV7-8 combines with J gene TRBJ2-5; 8 bases are shared with TRBD1. The CDR3 runs to 14 residues. V lost 1 base, J lost 4 bases, and 2 bases stayed unmatched. In germline, CDR1 is SGHVS, CDR2 FQNEAQ. CDR3 protein: CASSLGGTGETQYF. The CDR3 nucleotides read TGTGCCAGCAGCTTAGGGGGGACAGGAGAGACCCAGTACTTC.

The chain is built from TRBV6-1 and TRBJ2-1, with D unresolved. The length of the CDR3 is 15 residues. The germline V gene has CDR1 MNHNS and CDR2 SASEGT. The germline V and J ends were trimmed by 6 bases and 0 bases, with 12 bases remaining between them. The CDR3 DNA sequence: TGTGCCAGCAGGGCTAGACCCCTCTCCTACAATGAGCAGTTCTTC. It translates to CASRARPLSYNEQFF.

The chain recombines TRBV9 with TRBJ2-3; 11 nucleotides agree with TRBD1. This CDR3 comprises 15 residues. In germline, CDR1 is SGDLS, CDR2 YYNGEE. Trimming took 3 bases from V and 6 from J; bases not matched to a gene: 6. As DNA, the CDR3 is TGTGCCAGCAGCGCCTACCGGGACAGGGGGGATACGCAGTATTTT. As protein: CASSAYRDRGDTQYF. Filled out from reference TRBV9 and TRBJ2-3, the complete variable domain reads DSGVTQTPKHLITATGQRVTLRCSPRSGDLSVYWYQQSLDQGLQFLIQYYNGEERAKGNILERFSAQQFPDLHSELNLSSLELGDSALYFCASSAYRDRGDTQYFGPGTRLTVL.

V and J are TRBV9 and TRBJ2-7; TRBD2 might be the D (6 bases). The CDR3 is 14 residues long. The V gene's germline CDR1 is SGDLS and CDR2 YYNGEE. V was trimmed by 0 bases and J by 3 bases, leaving 10 bases between them. The DNA of the CDR3 is TGTGCCAGCAGCGTAGGACTAGTTAGCTACGAGCAGTACTTC. Amino acids: CASSVGLVSYEQYF.

The chain recombines TRBV4-1 with TRBJ2-7; 10 positions match TRBD1. The germline V gene has CDR1 MGHRA and CDR2 YSYEKL. The CDR3 spans 16 residues. V lost 4 bases, J lost 2 bases, and 8 bases stayed unmatched. DNA of the CDR3: TGCGCCAGCAGCCGGGCGGGGGACAGGGGACCCTACGAGCAGTACTTC. This translates into CASSRAGDRGPYEQYF.

The chain has TRBV11-2 and TRBJ2-2; D remains unclear. The CDR3 consists of 13 residues. Germline V gene data show CDR1 as SGHAT and CDR2 as FQNNGV. V was shortened by 4 bases and J by 2 bases, with 5 bases between the two germline ends. Here the CDR3 DNA reads TGTGCCAGCAGCTCTATTAACACCGGGGAGCTGTTTTTT. This codes for CASSSINTGELFF.

The V and J genes are TRBV7-2 and TRBJ2-4, with no clear D. The CDR3 runs 13 residues. Deletions cut 3 bases from V and 5 bases from J, with 8 bases between. Germline assignment: CDR1 SGHTA and CDR2 FQGNSA. The CDR3 region is CASSLMQENIQYF. CDR3 sequence (DNA): TGTGCCAGCAGCTTGATGCAGGAAAACATTCAGTACTTC.

This chain links TRBV29-1 with TRBJ1-2; D is uncertain. The CDR3 sequence is 12 residues long. CDR1 is SQVTM and CDR2 is ANQGSEA in the germline V gene. The germline V and J ends were trimmed by 3 bases and 5 bases, with 10 bases remaining between them. The CDR3: CSVDRLHYGYTF. In DNA form, the CDR3 reads TGCAGCGTTGACAGGCTGCATTATGGCTACACCTTC.

The rearrangement joins TRBV9 to TRBJ2-2; D may be TRBD1 (6 bases). The CDR3 runs 16 residues. Between the trimmed V and J ends, which lost 0 bases and 3 bases, there was a span of 12 bases. Germline V lookup: CDR1 SGDLS, CDR2 YYNGEE. CDR3 sequence reads: CASSVVEAGDTGELFF. CDR3 nucleotides: TGTGCCAGCAGCGTAGTAGAAGCAGGGGACACCGGGGAGCTGTTTTTT. Full variable domain (remainder filled in from reference TRBV9 and TRBJ2-2): DSGVTQTPKHLITATGQRVTLRCSPRSGDLSVYWYQQSLDQGLQFLIQYYNGEERAKGNILERFSAQQFPDLHSELNLSSLELGDSALYFCASSVVEAGDTGELFFGEGSRLTVL.

This clone was detected once. The rearrangement joins TRBV19 to TRBJ1-6; unclear D gene. CDR1 is LNHDA and CDR2 is SQIVND in the germline V gene (reference sequence). Trimming took 6 bases from V and 13 from J, leaving 22 bases between them. This CDR3 spans 15 amino acids. CDR3 coding DNA: TGTGCCAGTAGCCCATCTGGTTCTCCTGGCCCCCCCCTCCACTTT. Protein product: CASSPSGSPGPPLHF.

The sample holds a few counts of this clone. In nucleotides, the CDR3 is TGTGCCAGCAGCCCTCGGGGGGGAAACACTGAAGCTTTCTTT. Translation: CASSPRGGNTEAFF. V gene TRBV7-2 combines with J gene TRBJ1-1; possible D gene TRBD1, 5 bases. The CDR3 runs to 14 residues. Trimming removed 5 bases from V and 2 bases from J, with 12 bases in between. In germline, CDR1 is SGHTA, CDR2 FQGNSA.

The chain recombines TRBV18 with TRBJ1-1; 8 nucleotides agree with TRBD1. The germline V gene encodes CDR1 KGHSH and CDR2 LQKENI. J lost 2 bases, V lost 4 bases, and 6 bases had no gene match. The CDR3 sequence is 15 residues long. The CDR3 protein is CASSLGQGSNTEAFF. DNA of the CDR3: TGTGCCAGCTCACTCGGACAGGGTTCAAACACTGAAGCTTTCTTT.

V gene TRBV9 combines with J gene TRBJ1-1, with 8 bases matching TRBD1. The CDR3 has 15 residues. Germline CDR1 reads SGDLS; CDR2 reads YYNGEE. V was pared by 6 bases and J by 4 bases, with 11 bases of the junction left unmatched. CDR3 sequence (DNA): TGTGCCAGCACCTTCGGGCAGGGGGCGCCCACTGAAGCTTTCTTT. Its translation is CASTFGQGAPTEAFF.

CDR3 in amino acids: CASSQGLQETQYF. The DNA of the CDR3 is TGTGCCAGCAGCCAGGGACTCCAAGAGACCCAGTACTTC. The chain recombines TRBV6-1 with TRBJ2-5; D might be TRBD2 (6 bases). There are 13 residues in the CDR3. Germline V CDR1 and CDR2: MNHNS, SASEGT. V lost 6 bases and J 1 base, leaving 9 bases between the germline ends.